These T cell receptor beta chains were read from a single sample in a study of T cell responses to AZD1222 COVID-19 vaccine. TCRdb's table, derived via immunoSEQ multiplex PCR, lists solely in-frame clones and lacks some. The sample lists about 130,000 clones, more than 90% occurring once. The sample in question was peripheral blood, obtained 28 days after the second AZD1222 dose. The source of these receptors is an adult who received the AZD1222 COVID-19 vaccine. Each CDR3 is given with its conserved first and last residue. A D gene is named only where the DNA matches it firmly. A clone size is listed for some rows: how often the clone was seen (once, few, many), or a class if it is expanded.

J gene | V gene | D gene | clone size | CDR3 protein | CDR3 DNA
TRBJ2-3 | TRBV4-2 | TRBD2 | NA | CASSQDSNLGGRRGSTDTQYF | TGTGCCAGCAGCCAAGATTCTAATCTGGGGGGGAGACGGGGCAGCACAGATACGCAGTATTTT
TRBJ1-2 | TRBV29-1 | TRBD1 | NA | CSVEWARGGNGYTF | TGCAGCGTTGAATGGGCCAGGGGGGGGAATGGCTACACCTTC
TRBJ2-2 | TRBV27 | TRBD2 | NA | CASRLAGAGELFF | TGTGCCAGTCGACTAGCGGGAGCCGGGGAGCTGTTTTTT
TRBJ1-5 | TRBV28 | NA | NA | CASSGGQPQHF | TGTGCCAGCAGTGGGGGTCAGCCCCAGCATTTT
TRBJ2-2 | TRBV19 | NA | NA | CASSILPYTGELFF | TGTGCCAGTAGTATATTACCGTACACCGGGGAGCTGTTTTTT
TRBJ1-1 | TRBV7-9 | NA | once | CASSFSEGYTEAFF | TGTGCCAGCAGCTTTTCGGAGGGTTACACTGAAGCTTTCTTT
TRBJ1-4 | TRBV30 | NA | NA | CASPGADNEKLFF | TGTGCCTCCCCGGGGGCCGATAATGAAAAACTGTTTTTT
TRBJ2-7 | TRBV6-2/TRBV6-3 | TRBD1 | few | CASSYPDRGAYEQYF | TGTGCCAGCAGTTACCCGGACAGGGGGGCCTACGAGCAGTACTTC
TRBJ2-3 | TRBV3-1/TRBV3-2 | TRBD2 | NA | CASSQGGVGREADTQYF | TGTGCCAGCAGCCAGGGGGGAGTCGGGAGGGAGGCAGATACGCAGTATTTT
TRBJ2-1 | TRBV7-4 | NA | once | CASNLPSPYNEQFF | TGTGCCAGCAACTTGCCTTCCCCATACAATGAGCAGTTCTTC
TRBJ2-1 | TRBV19 | TRBD2 | NA | CASSGLYGRGAAYNEQFF | TGTGCCAGTAGTGGTCTGTATGGGCGGGGGGCGGCCTACAATGAGCAGTTCTTC
TRBJ1-2 | TRBV9 | TRBD1 | NA | CASSPRDSYGYTF | TGTGCCAGCAGTCCCCGGGACAGTTATGGCTACACCTTC
TRBJ2-2 | TRBV27 | TRBD2 | once | CASSLLAGINTGELFF | TGTGCCAGCAGTTTACTAGCGGGAATTAACACCGGGGAGCTGTTTTTT
TRBJ2-7 | TRBV6-2/TRBV6-3 | NA | NA | CASSHGGEQYF | TGTGCCAGCAGCCACGGGGGCGAGCAGTACTTC
TRBJ1-2 | TRBV4-2 | NA | NA | CASSQARDDYGYTF | TGTGCCAGCAGCCAAGCCAGGGACGACTATGGCTACACCTTC
TRBJ2-3 | TRBV19 | NA | NA | CASSPGGGTDTQYF | TGTGCCAGTAGTCCAGGGGGGGGCACAGATACGCAGTATTTT
TRBJ2-5 | TRBV12-3/TRBV12-4 | NA | NA | CASKGVQETQYF | TGTGCCAGCAAGGGGGTCCAAGAGACCCAGTACTTC
TRBJ1-1 | TRBV10-3 | NA | NA | CAISVSGTEAFF | TGTGCCATCAGTGTATCAGGCACTGAAGCTTTCTTT
TRBJ1-2 | TRBV6-5 | NA | NA | CASRNPKFVDYGYTF | TGTGCCAGCAGAAACCCCAAATTTGTTGACTATGGCTACACCTTC
TRBJ2-7 | TRBV9 | TRBD2 | NA | CASSLGLAGICEQYF | TGTGCCAGCAGCCTGGGACTAGCGGGGATCTGCGAGCAGTACTTC
TRBJ2-7 | TRBV5-1 | TRBD2 | NA | CASSRLTSGLGEQYF | TGCGCCAGCAGCAGACTGACTAGCGGACTGGGTGAGCAGTACTTC
TRBJ1-5 | TRBV15 | NA | NA | CATSRLRGNQPQHF | TGTGCCACCAGCCGCCTACGGGGCAATCAGCCCCAGCATTTT
TRBJ2-3 | TRBV9 | TRBD2 | few | CASSAGLAGSTDTQYF | TGTGCCAGCAGCGCGGGACTAGCGGGAAGCACAGATACGCAGTATTTT
TRBJ1-1 | TRBV7-9 | NA | few | CASSLRGTDTEAFF | TGTGCCAGCAGCTTACGGGGGACCGACACTGAAGCTTTCTTT
TRBJ1-1 | TRBV28 | NA | NA | CASSLVALLPRTEAFF | TGTGCCAGCAGTTTAGTAGCCTTACTCCCGAGGACTGAAGCTTTCTTT
TRBJ1-3 | TRBV21-1 | NA | NA | CASSKTRDRAGNTIYF | TGTGCCAGCAGCAAAACCCGGGACAGGGCTGGAAACACCATATATTTT
TRBJ2-1 | TRBV29-1 | NA | NA | CSVDKGGSYNEQFF | TGCAGCGTTGATAAGGGCGGCTCCTACAATGAGCAGTTCTTC
TRBJ1-1 | TRBV4-3 | NA | NA | CASSQDFHSKSFF | TGCGCCAGCAGCCAAGATTTTCACAGTAAGTCTTTCTTT
TRBJ1-5 | TRBV2 | TRBD1 | NA | CASSETGARNQPQHF | TGTGCCAGCAGTGAAACAGGGGCTCGAAATCAGCCCCAGCATTTT
TRBJ1-1 | TRBV6-6 | NA | NA | CASRDTGRAEAFF | TGTGCCAGCAGAGATACAGGGAGGGCTGAAGCTTTCTTT
TRBJ1-2 | TRBV28 | NA | few | CASSPPGRNYGYTF | TGTGCCAGCAGTCCGCCGGGACGTAACTATGGCTACACCTTC
TRBJ2-1 | TRBV13 | NA | NA | CASSLGLLGSPTYNEQFF | TGTGCCAGCAGCTTAGGCCTGTTGGGCAGTCCTACCTACAATGAGCAGTTCTTC
TRBJ2-3 | TRBV6-5 | TRBD1 | NA | CASSYRRDRPSDTQYF | TGTGCCAGCAGTTACCGCCGGGACAGGCCATCAGATACGCAGTATTTT
TRBJ1-3 | TRBV6-5 | NA | once | CASGRGSGNTIYF | TGTGCCAGCGGGAGGGGCTCTGGAAACACCATATATTTT
TRBJ2-1 | TRBV6-2/TRBV6-3 | TRBD2 | NA | CASSKTSGGYNEQFF | TGTGCCAGCAGTAAGACTAGCGGGGGTTACAATGAGCAGTTCTTC
TRBJ1-5 | TRBV19 | NA | NA | CASSTTGRDQPQHF | TGTGCCAGTAGTACCACAGGGAGGGATCAGCCCCAGCATTTT
TRBJ2-1 | TRBV3-1/TRBV3-2 | NA | NA | CASSQGMTGEQFF | TGTGCCAGCAGCCAAGGTATGACGGGGGAGCAGTTCTTC
TRBJ2-7 | TRBV7-2 | TRBD2 | NA | CASSPGGWADKGYEQYF | TGTGCCAGCAGCCCGGGGGGGTGGGCCGACAAGGGCTACGAGCAGTACTTC
TRBJ2-7 | TRBV6-1 | TRBD1 | NA | CASSDETGGAGEQYF | TGTGCCAGCAGTGATGAGACAGGGGGCGCAGGGGAGCAGTACTTC
TRBJ2-6 | TRBV19 | NA | NA | CASSIGRVRGGSGANVLTF | TGTGCCAGTAGTATAGGGCGGGTCAGAGGAGGCTCTGGGGCCAACGTCCTGACTTTC
TRBJ1-1 | TRBV19 | NA | once | CASSRRGGRNTEAFF | TGTGCCAGTAGTCGCCGGGGAGGGAGAAACACTGAAGCTTTCTTT
TRBJ2-7 | TRBV4-3 | NA | NA | CASSLSTQYEQYF | TGCGCCAGCAGCCTATCCACCCAATACGAGCAGTACTTC
TRBJ1-1 | TRBV11-2 | NA | once | CASSSLTGGNTEAFF | TGTGCCAGCAGCTCCCTCACCGGGGGGAACACTGAAGCTTTCTTT
TRBJ2-1 | TRBV5-1 | TRBD2 | once | CASSLLGPSGAYNEQFF | TGCGCCAGCAGCTTACTGGGCCCTAGCGGGGCCTACAATGAGCAGTTCTTC
TRBJ2-2 | TRBV28 | TRBD1 | NA | CATRTGLGELFF | TGTGCCACTCGGACAGGGCTCGGGGAGCTGTTTTTT
TRBJ2-2 | TRBV29-1 | TRBD1 | NA | CSVGRTGDITGELFF | TGCAGCGTTGGGCGGACAGGGGATATCACCGGGGAGCTGTTTTTT
TRBJ2-5 | TRBV28 | NA | NA | CASSLEETQYF | TGTGCCAGCAGTTTGGAGGAGACCCAGTACTTC
TRBJ2-1 | TRBV6-2/TRBV6-3 | TRBD2 | NA | CASSYGLALLYNEQFF | TGTGCCAGCAGTTACGGACTAGCCCTTCTGTACAATGAGCAGTTCTTC
TRBJ2-7 | TRBV6-2/TRBV6-3 | NA | NA | CASSYGFSYEQYF | TGTGCCAGCAGTTATGGTTTCTCCTACGAGCAGTACTTC
TRBJ1-2 | TRBV7-9 | NA | NA | CASSFGGAYGYTF | TGTGCCAGCAGTTTCGGGGGGGCGTATGGCTACACCTTC
TRBJ2-2 | TRBV2 | NA | NA | CASSTGGELFF | TGTGCCAGCAGTACCGGGGGGGAGCTGTTTTTT